This T cell receptor (beta chain) is from a study of T cells in Graves' hyperthyroidism and ophthalmopathy. Amplified regions were TCR beta CDR3 sequences from RNA transcripts. TCR CDR3 regions were first amplified by RT-PCR with HTBI primers. TCRdb passed the multiplex PCR reads through MiXCR, listing each CDR3 protein once. Of some 420,000 distinct CDR3 sequences listed, roughly 15% are singletons. Investigators excluded patients with uncontrolled infection, other autoimmune disease, pregnancy or lactation. Germline V lookup: CDR1 SGHDT, CDR2 YYEEEE. V lost 1 base, J lost 5 bases, and 12 bases lay in between. The CDR3 has 14 residues. This clonotype showed up many times.

The sequence was collected from a woman aged 18-29 years with Graves' hyperthyroidism. The specimen sequenced was blood. The chain combines TRBV5-6 with TRBJ1-2, with D perhaps matching TRBD1 (5 bases). CDR3 in amino acids: CASSLPGRGYGYTF. CDR3 nucleotides: TGTGCCAGCAGCTTGCCAGGGCGGGGGTATGGCTACACCTTC.